These 10 T cell receptor beta chains were sequenced from one sample in a study of a mutant IDH1 vaccine in newly diagnosed glioma. Time point of the sample: week 11, during vaccination. Topical imiquimod accompanied each vaccine dose, which consisted of 300 ug of mutant IDH1 20-mer peptide. Clones were sequenced by immunoSEQ multiplex PCR, and TCRdb holds only the in-frame ones, with some missing. The table includes over 60,000 clones, approximately 89% detected once. These receptors' antigens are unknown. The input for sequencing was PBMCs, taken from a glioma patient whose treatment included an IDH1 peptide vaccine. The receptors were gathered from a man in his forties with glioma.

The chain recombines TRBV21-1 with TRBJ1-2. TRBV21-1 is recorded as a pseudogene. The CDR3 sequence is 16 residues long. CDR3 in amino acids: CASSKRSRATNYGYTF. CDR3 coding DNA: TGTGCCAGCAGCAAAAGAAGTAGGGCGACTAACTATGGCTACACCTTC.

This chain joins TRBV5-4 and TRBJ2-1, with D perhaps matching TRBD2 (6 bases). There are 15 residues in the CDR3. V lost 9 bases and J lost 4, with 20 bases in between. CDR1 and CDR2 (germline): SGHNT, YYREEE (reference sequence). The CDR3 coding sequence is TGTGCCATAACTGGGCAGGGAGGTGGGTACAATGAGCAGTTCTTC. Its protein is CAITGQGGGYNEQFF.

The chain combines TRBV28 with TRBJ1-5; 9 nucleotides match TRBD1. Germline loops: CDR1 MDHEN, CDR2 SYDVKM. CDR3 length equals 13 residues. J lost 7 bases, V lost 10 bases, and 8 bases had no gene match. The CDR3, as DNA: TGTGCCATCACGACGGACAGGGGACAGCCCCAGCATTTT. Protein product: CAITTDRGQPQHF.

This sequence joins TRBV18 and TRBJ2-7; a weak D match, TRBD2 (6 bases). The CDR3 sequence is 14 residues long. Germline CDR1 KGHSH, CDR2 LQKENI. Between the trimmed V and J ends, which lost 1 base and 5 bases, there was a span of 12 bases. The CDR3 is CASSPRGGGNEQYF. CDR3 in DNA: TGTGCCAGCTCACCACGTGGGGGAGGAAACGAGCAGTACTTC.

The V call is TRBV13, the J call TRBJ1-1; TRBD1 is a possible D gene (5 bases). The V end lost 5 bases, the J end lost 6 bases, and 10 bases lay between the germline ends. The CDR3 has 12 residues. The germline V gene encodes CDR1 PRHDT and CDR2 FYEKMQ (reference sequence). CDR3 DNA sequence: TGTGCCAGCAGCCCGGGGCGCGCTGAAGCTTTCTTT. It is translated as CASSPGRAEAFF.

This chain links TRBV19 with TRBJ2-3, with D perhaps matching TRBD2 (5 bases). The germline V gene has CDR1 LNHDA and CDR2 SQIVND (reference sequence). The CDR3 sequence is 17 residues long. Deletions cut 5 bases from V and 2 bases from J, with 20 bases between. CDR3 in amino acids: CASSAEGLKVFTDTQYF. For the CDR3, the DNA is TGTGCCAGTAGTGCTGAAGGACTGAAAGTGTTCACAGATACGCAGTATTTT.

The table lists this clone with a few counts. The chain has TRBV28 and TRBJ1-1; TRBD1 agrees at 7 bases. V dropped 3 bases and J dropped 7; count of bases not matched to a gene: 8. The CDR3 runs 14 residues. Germline CDR1 is MDHEN and CDR2 is SYDVKM. CDR3 DNA sequence: TGTGCCAGCAGTTTGGGGGGACAGCTAAGTGAAGCTTTCTTT. This encodes CASSLGGQLSEAFF.

This clone was found a few times. V gene TRBV4-1 combines with J gene TRBJ2-3; TRBD2 matches at 12 bases. V shed 2 bases and J 4 bases; nucleotides not matched to a gene: 10. This CDR3 comprises 18 residues. Germline assignment: CDR1 MGHRA and CDR2 YSYEKL. The CDR3 DNA follows: TGCGCCAGCAGCCAACCTTTTTGGACTAGCGGGGCGTCAGATACGCAGTATTTT. Translation: CASSQPFWTSGASDTQYF.

This chain joins TRBV18 and TRBJ2-1; no reliable D call. The CDR3 length is 13 residues. Trimming left V 2 bases short and J 5 bases short, with 7 bases between. CDR1 is KGHSH, CDR2 LQKENI, per germline. CDR3 in DNA: TGTGCCAGCTCACCAATCTATGACAATGAGCAGTTCTTC. Protein: CASSPIYDNEQFF.

The rearrangement joins TRBV11-3 to TRBJ2-5; D is perhaps TRBD2 (5 bases). The CDR3 runs 13 residues. Germline V lookup: CDR1 SGHNT, CDR2 YENEEA. V was pared by 4 bases and J by 3 bases, with 9 bases between. The chain's CDR3 is CASSSAGKETQYF. CDR3 nucleotides: TGTGCCAGCAGCTCGGCCGGGAAAGAGACCCAGTACTTC. The full variable domain, with the rest looked up from reference TRBV11-3 and TRBJ2-5, is EAGVVQSPRYKIIEKKQPVAFWCNPISGHNTLYWYLQNLGQGPELLIRYENEEAVDDSQLPKDRFSAERLKGVDSTLKIQPAELGDSAVYLCASSSAGKETQYFGPGTRLLVL.